This T cell receptor (beta chain) was identified during a study of T cells in Graves' hyperthyroidism and ophthalmopathy. Study conclusions and caveats: Median prediction lead before ophthalmopathy onset was 6 to 8 months with the model. Among clonotypes expanded in thyroid above 0.001, most were also found in blood.

In germline, CDR1 is SGHAT, CDR2 FQNNGV. This CDR3 has 11 amino acids. Trimming left V 3 bases short and J 4 bases short, with 3 bases between. The cohort's ophthalmopathy patients, a group with duration under 3 months, had a Clinical Activity Score of at least 3 and a NOSPECS grade of at least 4. Clinical symptoms, serum thyroxine and TRAb, thyroid ultrasound and orbital computed tomography were used for the diagnoses. RNA transcripts were the template for amplifying TCR beta CDR3 regions. TCR CDR3 regions were first amplified by RT-PCR with HTBI primers. MiXCR was run by TCRdb on the multiplex PCR reads, yielding one entry per CDR3 protein. Of about 530,000 distinct CDR3 sequences listed, roughly a sixth are singletons. This clonotype has a count of ten or more. Its cognate antigen is unknown.

The origin of this receptor is a woman under 30 with Graves' ophthalmopathy. The sample taken for sequencing was blood. The chain links TRBV11-2 to TRBJ1-2, with D unclear. For the CDR3, the DNA is TGTGCCAGCAGCTTCGGCTATGGCTACACCTTC. Encoded protein: CASSFGYGYTF.